These 25 T cell receptor beta chains originate from one sample sequenced in a study of siplizumab effects on memory and regulatory T cells. Some clones are missing from TCRdb's copy, which holds only in-frame ones; the method was immunoSEQ multiplex PCR. The sample holds 100,000 to 120,000 clones, 85% to 95% seen once. Sample: CD4+ T cells sorted from blood. The receptor source for this set is a human donor in good health.

V gene TRBV4-1 combines with J gene TRBJ2-7, with a weak D call TRBD1 (5 bases). Germline V lookup: CDR1 MGHRA, CDR2 YSYEKL. The ends were cut back, 0 bases at V and 0 bases at J, with 18 bases in the middle. This CDR3 is 18 amino acids long. CDR3 sequence reads: CASSQDHRIRQLSYEQYF. As DNA, the CDR3 is TGCGCCAGCAGCCAAGATCATAGGATAAGACAGCTCTCCTACGAGCAGTACTTC.

This clone came up a few times. This chain uses TRBV11-2 with TRBJ2-7; D not resolved. Germline CDR1 is SGHAT and CDR2 is FQNNGV. Trimming cost V 1 base and J 3 bases, with 7 bases left between them. The CDR3 length is 13 residues. The CDR3 region has the DNA TGTGCCAGCAGCTTAGGGCCTAGCTACGAGCAGTACTTC. Translating gives CASSLGPSYEQYF.

V gene TRBV5-5 combines with J gene TRBJ1-6; 10 nucleotides align to TRBD1. This CDR3 has 15 amino acids. With V trimmed by 0 bases and J by 10 bases, 4 bases remained unmatched. The germline gives CDR1 SGHKS, CDR2 YYEKEE (reference sequence). Here the CDR3 reads CASSLAQGQGSPLHF. The DNA for the CDR3 is TGTGCCAGCAGCTTGGCACAGGGACAGGGGTCACCCCTCCACTTT.

This chain uses TRBV5-8 with TRBJ2-1, with TRBD1 matching over 7 bases. V dropped 4 bases and J dropped 2; count of bases not matched to a gene: 12. Germline CDR1 is SGHTS and CDR2 is YDEGEE. The CDR3 spans 17 residues. The CDR3 loop reads CASSGWTGQTTYNEQFF. The CDR3 bases are TGTGCCAGCAGCGGTTGGACGGGACAGACGACCTACAATGAGCAGTTCTTC.

This chain connects TRBV11-3 to TRBJ2-5; D is undetermined. From germline, CDR1 is SGHNT and CDR2 YENEEA. The CDR3 has 17 residues. The ends were cut back, 4 bases at V and 1 base at J, with 19 bases in the middle. CDR3 region: CASSSQSLGDLQETQYF. In DNA form, the CDR3 reads TGTGCCAGCAGCTCCCAGTCCTTGGGCGACCTCCAAGAGACCCAGTACTTC.

The chain recombines TRBV19 with TRBJ1-5; TRBD1 might be the D (5 bases). Trimming took off 5 bases at V and 0 bases at J, with 26 bases between the two ends. This CDR3 comprises 20 residues. Germline V gene lookup returns CDR1 LNHDA and CDR2 SQIVND (reference sequence). The CDR3 sequence is CASSGQRLWAGVYSNQPQHF. CDR3 DNA sequence: TGTGCCAGTAGTGGCCAGCGGCTTTGGGCGGGGGTGTATAGCAATCAGCCCCAGCATTTT.

This chain uses TRBV10-1 with TRBJ2-5; 13 positions match TRBD2. Unmatched junction bases numbered 3, after V lost 0 bases and J lost 2 bases. The CDR3 is 17 residues long. Looked up from germline, CDR1 is WNHNN and CDR2 is SYGVQD (reference sequence). The CDR3 here is CASSESGLAGPQETQYF. The CDR3 region has the DNA TGCGCCAGCAGTGAGTCGGGACTAGCGGGGCCTCAAGAGACCCAGTACTTC.

The chain joins TRBV6-1 to TRBJ2-3; D tentatively reads TRBD1 or TRBD2 (5 bases each). CDR3 length: 13 amino acids. Germline V gives CDR1 MNHNS, CDR2 SASEGT. Trimming removed 6 bases at V and 5 bases at J, with 12 bases between. The CDR3 sequence is CASRGTGRDTQYF. CDR3 sequence (DNA): TGTGCCAGCAGGGGGACGGGGCGAGATACGCAGTATTTT.

This rearrangement joins TRBV27 to TRBJ2-7, with D uncertain. V was shortened by 5 bases and J by 3 bases, with 11 bases between the two germline ends. CDR3 size: 13 residues. Germline V lookup: CDR1 MNHEY, CDR2 SMNVEV (reference sequence). The CDR3 DNA reads TGTGCCAGCAGTCGGACGTACAACTACGAGCAGTACTTC. As protein: CASSRTYNYEQYF.

The V gene is TRBV10-3, the J gene TRBJ2-3; 9 bases fit TRBD2. The CDR3 sequence is 13 residues long. CDR1 and CDR2 from the germline V gene are ENHRY and SYGVKD. Trimming at V came to 10 bases and at J to 4 bases, leaving 6 bases not matched to a gene. The CDR3 region has the DNA TGTGCCACCGTAGCGGGAGAGGCAGATACGCAGTATTTT. Translation gives CATVAGEADTQYF.

This clone showed up just a few times. The chain couples TRBV7-9 to TRBJ1-2, with D perhaps matching TRBD1 (5 bases). The V gene's germline CDR1 is SEHNR and CDR2 FQNEAQ (reference sequence). V was trimmed by 3 bases and J by 6 bases, leaving 11 bases between them. There are 13 residues in the CDR3. CDR3 nucleotides: TGTGCCAGCAGCTTGGTCAGGGAGGATGGCTACACCTTC. Translated, it gives CASSLVREDGYTF.

The V gene is TRBV9, the J gene TRBJ1-2, with D perhaps matching TRBD1 (5 bases). Trimming left V 0 bases short and J 7 bases short, with 10 bases between. Looked up from germline, CDR1 is SGDLS and CDR2 is YYNGEE. This CDR3 region has 13 residues. CDR3 residues: CASSVEQETGYTF. The CDR3 DNA reads TGTGCCAGCAGCGTAGAACAGGAGACTGGCTACACCTTC.

A single count supports this clone. The chain has TRBV29-1 and TRBJ2-1; 7 bases are shared with TRBD1. V was pared by 6 bases and J by 6 bases, with 5 bases of the junction left unmatched. The CDR3 is made up of 12 amino acids. Germline loops: CDR1 SQVTM, CDR2 ANQGSEA. CDR3: CSVRDSGNEQFF. Written as DNA, the CDR3 is TGCAGCGTGAGGGACAGTGGCAATGAGCAGTTCTTC.

This clone was seen once. CDR3 DNA: TGTGCCAGCAGCTGGGGGGGCAATACTGAAGCTTTCTTT. It specifies CASSWGGNTEAFF. V gene TRBV5-8 combines with J gene TRBJ1-1, with a tentative D call TRBD1 (6 bases). Germline values: CDR1 SGHTS, CDR2 YDEGEE. This CDR3 is built from 13 residues. Trimming took off 3 bases at V and 5 bases at J, with 11 bases between the two ends. The full variable domain, its missing parts supplied by reference TRBV5-8 and TRBJ1-1, is EAGVTQSPTHLIKTRGQQATLRCSPISGHTSVYWYQQALGLGLQFLLWYDEGEERNRGNFPPRFSGRQFPNYSSELNVNALELEDSALYLCASSWGGNTEAFFGQGTRLTVV.

The chain recombines TRBV10-3 with TRBJ2-6; D could derive from TRBD1 or TRBD2 (5 bases each). V was cut by 0 bases and J by 4 bases, with 10 bases left in between. Germline V gene data show CDR1 as ENHRY and CDR2 as SYGVKD. There are 16 residues in the CDR3. The CDR3 nucleotides read TGTGCCATCAGTGAGTCTGCAGGGACCGGGGCCAACGTCCTGACTTTC. It specifies CAISESAGTGANVLTF.

The chain couples TRBV15 to TRBJ1-5, with D uncertain. Germline V lookup: CDR1 LNHNV, CDR2 YYDKDF (reference sequence). V was trimmed by 8 bases and J by 0 bases, leaving 17 bases between them. The CDR3 covers 16 residues. CDR3 DNA: TGTGCCACCGAAAAAATGGCATCCATTAGCAATCAGCCCCAGCATTTT. It encodes CATEKMASISNQPQHF.

V usage is TRBV19 and J usage is TRBJ2-1; D gene uncertain. From germline, CDR1 is LNHDA and CDR2 SQIVND (reference sequence). The CDR3 is made up of 13 amino acids. V dropped 7 bases and J dropped 8 bases, with 15 bases sitting between them. The DNA for the CDR3 is TGTGCCAGTACCCAGTCGTGGGGTGATGAGCAGTTCTTC. This encodes CASTQSWGDEQFF.

The chain recombines TRBV14 with TRBJ2-1; 7 nucleotides align to TRBD2. V lost 1 base to trimming and J lost 7 bases; unmatched junction nucleotides: 4. The length of the CDR3 is 14 residues. Germline CDR1 is SGHDN and CDR2 is FVKESK. CDR3 residues: CASSQAGGLNEQFF. CDR3 bases: TGTGCCAGCAGCCAAGCGGGAGGATTGAATGAGCAGTTCTTC. The variable domain in full, with the rest retrieved from reference TRBV14 and TRBJ2-1, is EAGVTQFPSHSVIEKGQTVTLRCDPISGHDNLYWYRRVMGKEIKFLLHFVKESKQDESGMPNNRFLAERTGGTYSTLKVQPAELEDSGVYFCASSQAGGLNEQFFGPGTRLTVL.

The chain links TRBV15 to TRBJ1-1; D remains ambiguous. CDR1 is LNHNV and CDR2 is YYDKDF in the germline V gene (reference sequence). Between the trimmed V and J ends, which lost 0 bases and 8 bases, there was a span of 13 bases. This CDR3 has 14 residues. CDR3 DNA sequence: TGTGCCACCAGCAGAGATCTAGCTGGTTTGGAAGCTTTCTTT. The encoded protein is CATSRDLAGLEAFF. The whole variable domain, filled in from reference TRBV15 and TRBJ1-1, reads DAMVIQNPRYQVTQFGKPVTLSCSQTLNHNVMYWYQQKSSQAPKLLFHYYDKDFNNEADTPDNFQSRRPNTSFCFLDIRSPGLGDTAMYLCATSRDLAGLEAFFGQGTRLTVV.

The chain employs TRBV7-9 and TRBJ2-7; 9 bases agree with TRBD2. Germline-derived CDR1 and CDR2 are SEHNR and FQNEAQ (reference sequence). After removal of 7 bases from V and 4 bases from J, the junction contained 11 bases not matched to a gene. The CDR3 has 15 amino acids. The CDR3 DNA reads TGTGCCAGCACAAACTATATAGCGGGAGTTTACGAGCAGTACTTC. The encoded protein is CASTNYIAGVYEQYF. Complete variable domain (other parts from reference TRBV7-9 and TRBJ2-7): DTGVSQNPRHKITKRGQNVTFRCDPISEHNRLYWYRQTLGQGPEFLTYFQNEAQLEKSRLLSDRFSAERPKGSFSTLEIQRTEQGDSAMYLCASTNYIAGVYEQYFGPGTRLTVT.

The rearrangement links TRBV5-4 to TRBJ2-5; perhaps TRBD2 as D (6 bases). This CDR3 is 16 amino acids long. Trimming cost V 4 bases and J 2 bases, with 18 bases left between them. Germline V gene data show CDR1 as SGHNT and CDR2 as YYREEE (reference sequence). The CDR3 DNA reads TGTGCCAGCAGCCCCGCGGTGGCGGGACCACAAGAGACCCAGTACTTC. Its translation is CASSPAVAGPQETQYF.

This chain joins TRBV5-1 and TRBJ2-7; TRBD1 is a possible D gene (6 bases). CDR3 size: 15 residues. Trimming took 1 base from V and 3 from J, leaving 14 bases between them. Germline V CDR1 and CDR2: SGHRS, YFSETQ. CDR3 residues: CASSLSTGKGYEQYF. The CDR3, as DNA: TGCGCCAGCAGCTTGAGTACAGGGAAAGGCTACGAGCAGTACTTC.

The genes are TRBV27 and TRBJ2-7, with TRBD1 matching 7 bases. CDR3 length: 16 amino acids. V was pared by 6 bases and J by 0 bases, with 11 bases of the junction left unmatched. From germline, CDR1 is MNHEY and CDR2 SMNVEV (reference sequence). The CDR3 protein is CASRITGVTASYEQYF. The CDR3 DNA reads as TGTGCCAGCAGGATAACAGGGGTGACGGCCTCCTACGAGCAGTACTTC.

This chain links TRBV4-3 with TRBJ1-2; D is unresolved. This CDR3 is built from 14 residues. CDR1 and CDR2 (germline): LGHNA, YSLEER. Trimming shortened V by 0 bases and J by 10 bases, and 15 bases separated the two germline ends. The CDR3 bases are TGCGCCAGCAGCCAAGATGCGCCAGCTCGGGACTACACCTTC. It codes for CASSQDAPARDYTF.

This rearrangement joins TRBV5-4 to TRBJ2-5; D could derive from TRBD1 or TRBD2 (5 bases each). The V and J ends lost 4 bases and 1 base respectively, with 11 bases between them. Germline assignment: CDR1 SGHNT and CDR2 YYREEE (reference sequence). CDR3 length equals 14 residues. For the CDR3, the DNA is TGTGCCAGCAGCGAGGGGATTGGCCAAGAGACCCAGTACTTC. Translated: CASSEGIGQETQYF.